This note documents a single T cell receptor (beta chain) sequence. No antigen is known for it. Criteria for exclusion of patients were uncontrolled infection, other autoimmune disease, pregnancy or lactation. The CDR3 length is 12 residues. The V and J ends lost 8 bases and 11 bases respectively, with 22 bases between them. From germline, CDR1 is SQVTM and CDR2 ANQGSEA. TCR beta CDR3 regions were amplified from RNA transcripts. Initially, a first-round RT-PCR of the TCR CDR3 employed the HTBI primer set. TCRdb reprocessed the multiplex PCR reads with MiXCR, giving one entry per CDR3 protein. The table records hundreds of thousands of distinct CDR3 sequences, less than 45% of them present only once. This sample stems from a study of T cells in Graves' hyperthyroidism and ophthalmopathy. Points from the study as a whole: Ophthalmopathy prediction by the model preceded onset by a median approximately six months.

The specimen was peripheral blood or thyroid tissue (not recorded which). This clonotype originated in an adult man with Graves' disease, either hyperthyroidism or ophthalmopathy (not recorded which). This rearrangement joins TRBV29-1 to TRBJ2-7, with a possible D match to TRBD1 (5 bases). The CDR3 nucleotides are TGCAGCTTGTCAGGGCCGGAAAGTGAGGAGTACTTC. It codes for CSLSGPESEEYF.